This passage covers 5 T cell receptor beta chains from one sample sequenced in a study of T-cell reconstitution after alpha-beta-depleted transplantation in children. The authors prepared the TCRbeta library with unique molecular identifiers. One entry per CDR3 protein results from TCRdb running MiXCR on the PCR reads. The repertoire includes around 300,000 distinct CDR3 sequences, 23% of them detected once, and roughly 9.7% sits in the top ten. The source material was PBMCs, mostly from graft donor cells, sampled 180 days after TCRalphabeta/CD19-depleted stem cell transplant. All receptors derive from a male patient between 5 and 17 years old who had a stem cell transplant for acute lymphoblastic leukemia, so the T cells may come from the graft donor.

The J gene is TRBJ2-5, the V gene TRBV9; D is possibly TRBD2 (5 bases). CDR3 length: 16 residues. The germline CDR1 and CDR2 sequences are SGDLS and YYNGEE. V lost 0 bases and J lost 2, with 14 bases in between. The CDR3 sequence is CASSVGSGSVQETQYF. The CDR3 DNA reads as TGTGCCAGCAGCGTAGGGTCCGGTAGCGTGCAAGAGACCCAGTACTTC.

This clonotype showed up just once. The chain couples TRBV29-1 to TRBJ2-5; the match to TRBD2 covers 7 bases. Germline values: CDR1 SQVTM, CDR2 ANQGSEA. This CDR3 has 14 amino acids. V shed 6 bases and J 5 bases; nucleotides not matched to a gene: 12. CDR3 residues: CSVPRRELEETQYF. CDR3 in DNA: TGCAGCGTGCCCCGGCGGGAGCTCGAGGAGACCCAGTACTTC.

This clonotype has more than one count but fewer than ten. A read error may produce the germline difference seen at one junction end. The CDR3 nucleotides read TGCAGTGCCCACCGGCCCCAACAGACCCAGTACTTC. Translated, it gives CSAHRPQQTQYF. The rearrangement links TRBV20-1 to TRBJ2-5; D gene ambiguous. This CDR3 comprises 12 residues. Germline-derived CDR1 and CDR2 are DFQATT and SNEGSKA (reference sequence).

This clonotype appeared a few times. V and J are TRBV5-1 and TRBJ1-1; 9 nucleotides align to TRBD1. The CDR3 extends over 15 amino acids. CDR1 is SGHRS and CDR2 is YFSETQ in the germline V gene. J was trimmed by 4 bases and V by 3 bases; bases with no gene match: 7. The CDR3 spells CASSSSGTGRTEAFF. In DNA, the CDR3 is TGCGCCAGCAGCTCCTCGGGGACAGGGCGCACTGAAGCTTTCTTT.

There are a few counts of this clonotype. The rearrangement links TRBV5-6 to TRBJ2-7; no definite D call. Looked up from germline, CDR1 is SGHDT and CDR2 is YYEEEE. The CDR3 spans 14 residues. Between the trimmed V and J ends, which lost 1 base and 0 bases, there was a span of 8 bases. The CDR3 DNA is TGTGCCAGCAGCTTGCCGGGCATCTCCTACGAGCAGTACTTC. Protein: CASSLPGISYEQYF. Filled out from reference TRBV5-6 and TRBJ2-7, the complete variable domain reads DAGVTQSPTHLIKTRGQQVTLRCSPKSGHDTVSWYQQALGQGPQFIFQYYEEEERQRGNFPDRFSGHQFPNYSSELNVNALLLGDSALYLCASSLPGISYEQYFGPGTRLTVT.